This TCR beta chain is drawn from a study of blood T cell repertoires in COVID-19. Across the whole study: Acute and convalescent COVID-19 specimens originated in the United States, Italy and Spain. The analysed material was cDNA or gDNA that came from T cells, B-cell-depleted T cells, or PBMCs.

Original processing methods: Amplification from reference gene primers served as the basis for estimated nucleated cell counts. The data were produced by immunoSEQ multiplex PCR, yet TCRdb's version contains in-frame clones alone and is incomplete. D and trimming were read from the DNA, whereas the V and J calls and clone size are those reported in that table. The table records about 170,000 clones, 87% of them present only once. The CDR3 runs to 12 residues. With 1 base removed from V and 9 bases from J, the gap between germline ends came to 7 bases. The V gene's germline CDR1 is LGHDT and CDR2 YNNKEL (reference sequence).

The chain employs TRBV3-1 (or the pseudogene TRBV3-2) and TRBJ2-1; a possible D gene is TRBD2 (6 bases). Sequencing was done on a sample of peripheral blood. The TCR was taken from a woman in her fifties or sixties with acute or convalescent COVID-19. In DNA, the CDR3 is TGTGCCAGCAGCCAAGGGCGGGGTGAGCAGTTCTTC. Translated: CASSQGRGEQFF.